The T cell receptor beta chain under discussion was sequenced for a study of blood T cell repertoires in COVID-19. Sequencing was performed with immunoSEQ multiplex PCR; in TCRdb, only in-frame clones are kept and a portion is missing. The table shows under 300,000 clones, with roughly 90% occurring only once. The receptor's source is a man between 40 and 49 years old who had recovered from COVID-19. The sequenced sample was PBMCs or T cells enriched from blood (not recorded which).

CDR3 sequence (DNA): TGCGCCAGCAGCCTCGGGATTAACCAAGAGACCCAGTACTTC. Amino acid sequence: CASSLGINQETQYF. The rearrangement uses TRBV5-1 and TRBJ2-5; perhaps TRBD2 as D (5 bases). Germline V gene lookup returns CDR1 SGHRS and CDR2 YFSETQ. The length of the CDR3 is 14 residues. The V gene lost 4 bases and the J gene lost 0 bases, with 10 bases spanning the gap.